The 14 T cell receptor beta chains listed next were all sequenced from one sample in a study of T-cell memory formation after mild COVID-19. Each CDR3 protein gets one entry after TCRdb re-called the 5' RACE reads with MiXCR. The profile covers roughly 400,000 distinct CDR3 sequences, with about 17% appearing a single time and 20% to 25% taken by the ten largest. Sequencing used PBMCs or a T cell subset sorted from them (not recorded which). Receptors were obtained from a man younger than 35 who had mild COVID-19 (a few samples of this study predate the infection). Cell type and time point are not known.

V gene TRBV20-1 combines with J gene TRBJ1-5, with TRBD1 matching 8 bases. Losses at the gene ends were 3 bases for V and 6 bases for J; bases not matched to a gene: 4. Germline lookup yields CDR1 DFQATT and CDR2 SNEGSKA (reference sequence). The CDR3 totals 13 residues. This CDR3 reads CSARWDRPQPQHF. CDR3 nucleotides: TGCAGTGCTAGGTGGGACAGGCCTCAGCCCCAGCATTTT.

The J gene is TRBJ2-6, the V gene TRBV4-2; perhaps D is TRBD1 or TRBD2 (5 bases each). Trimming took off 0 bases at V and 2 bases at J, with 11 bases between the two ends. CDR1 LGHNA and CDR2 YNFKEQ come from the germline V gene. CDR3 length equals 17 residues. In DNA form, the CDR3 reads TGTGCCAGCAGCCAAGATCCGGGGCCGGCTGGGGCCAACGTCCTGACTTTC. Amino acid sequence: CASSQDPGPAGANVLTF.

This clonotype was observed a handful of times. This chain links TRBV15 with TRBJ2-1, with 7 bases identical to TRBD2. Germline CDR1 reads LNHNV; CDR2 reads YYDKDF (reference sequence). The CDR3 has 16 residues. Germline trimming cut 4 bases from V and 4 bases from J; bases unmatched to any gene: 10. CDR3 protein: CATSTGLAGVYNEQFF. The CDR3, as DNA: TGTGCCACCAGCACGGGTTTAGCGGGCGTATACAATGAGCAGTTCTTC. The whole variable domain, filled in from reference TRBV15 and TRBJ2-1, reads DAMVIQNPRYQVTQFGKPVTLSCSQTLNHNVMYWYQQKSSQAPKLLFHYYDKDFNNEADTPDNFQSRRPNTSFCFLDIRSPGLGDTAMYLCATSTGLAGVYNEQFFGPGTRLTVL.

The chain employs TRBV4-2 and TRBJ2-5; weak D call: TRBD2 (5 bases). Trimming shortened V by 5 bases and J by 2 bases, and 15 bases separated the two germline ends. The CDR3 length is 15 residues. Germline lookup yields CDR1 LGHNA and CDR2 YNFKEQ. DNA of the CDR3: TGTGCCAGCAGCGGAGCGGTAACTGAGCAAGAGACCCAGTACTTC. Amino acid sequence: CASSGAVTEQETQYF.

This clonotype was detected a few times. The chain combines TRBV6-5 with TRBJ1-2; 12 bases agree with TRBD1. Trimming at V came to 2 bases and at J to 8 bases, leaving 9 bases not matched to a gene. Germline-derived CDR1 and CDR2 are MNHEY and SVGAGI. The CDR3 covers 16 residues. The CDR3, as DNA: TGTGCCAGCAGTTACCGGGACAGGGGGCTTAAAGGCGGCTACACCTTC. Its translation is CASSYRDRGLKGGYTF.

This clonotype occurred a few times. The chain has TRBV5-1 and TRBJ1-3, with D unclear. Germline assignment: CDR1 SGHRS and CDR2 YFSETQ. The CDR3 extends over 15 amino acids. The V and J ends lost 0 bases and 1 base respectively, with 8 bases between them. This CDR3 reads CASSLELGSGNTIYF. CDR3 DNA sequence: TGCGCCAGCAGCTTGGAGCTAGGGTCTGGAAACACCATATATTTT. Using reference TRBV5-1 and TRBJ1-3 for the parts outside the CDR3, the full variable domain is KAGVTQTPRYLIKTRGQQVTLSCSPISGHRSVSWYQQTPGQGLQFLFEYFSETQRNKGNFPGRFSGRQFSNSRSEMNVSTLELGDSALYLCASSLELGSGNTIYFGEGSWLTVV.

V and J are TRBV5-4 and TRBJ2-2; maybe TRBD2 (6 bases). V lost 4 bases and J 4 bases, leaving 14 bases between the germline ends. The CDR3 consists of 15 residues. CDR1 SGHNT and CDR2 YYREEE come from the germline V gene (reference sequence). The CDR3 reads CASSGSSVGTGELFF. The CDR3 bases are TGTGCCAGCAGCGGCTCTAGCGTAGGCACCGGGGAGCTGTTTTTT.

The chain combines TRBV6-5 with TRBJ2-1; D gene uncertain. Germline V lookup: CDR1 MNHEY, CDR2 SVGAGI. V was clipped by 3 bases and J by 8 bases, with 8 bases between them. This CDR3 is 12 amino acids long. The CDR3 coding sequence is TGTGCCAGCAGTTATAGATTGGATGAGCAGTTCTTC. It is translated as CASSYRLDEQFF.

This clonotype was observed a handful of times. This chain connects TRBV28 to TRBJ1-1; D might be TRBD1 (5 bases). Germline V gene data show CDR1 as MDHEN and CDR2 as SYDVKM. V was pared by 2 bases and J by 1 base, with 11 bases between. The CDR3 has 15 residues. The CDR3 reads CASSLARRGNTEAFF. The CDR3 DNA reads TGTGCCAGCAGTTTAGCTAGGAGGGGGAACACTGAAGCTTTCTTT.

V is TRBV27 and J is TRBJ2-1; 11 bases fit TRBD2. The V gene end was trimmed by 3 bases and the J gene end by 6 bases; junction bases not matched to a gene: 7. Germline V gives CDR1 MNHEY, CDR2 SMNVEV (reference sequence). The CDR3 consists of 16 residues. DNA for the CDR3: TGTGCCAGCAGTTTTCTTTCAGGACTAGCGGGCAATGAGCAGTTCTTC. The encoded protein is CASSFLSGLAGNEQFF.

This clonotype was detected only a few times. V is TRBV2 and J is TRBJ2-7, with D possibly matching TRBD1 (6 bases). V lost 3 bases and J lost 4, with 16 bases in between. This CDR3 is built from 15 residues. CDR1 is SNHLY, CDR2 FYNNEI, per germline. The CDR3 is CASSDLGANLYEQYV. CDR3 DNA sequence: TGTGCCAGCAGTGATTTGGGGGCGAATCTTTACGAGCAGTACGTC.

This chain connects TRBV27 to TRBJ1-2; D uncertain. CDR3 size: 12 residues. The V end was cut by 6 bases, the J end by 10 bases, with 15 bases between. The germline CDR1 and CDR2 sequences are MNHEY and SMNVEV (reference sequence). The chain's CDR3 is CASSTGLLDYTF. CDR3 in DNA: TGTGCCAGCAGCACCGGGCTGCTTGACTACACCTTC.

This clonotype was found a few times. The CDR3 sequence: CASSQEGQGAETQYF. The CDR3 DNA follows: TGTGCCAGCAGCCAAGAAGGACAGGGGGCAGAGACCCAGTACTTC. This rearrangement joins TRBV4-2 to TRBJ2-5; 11 nucleotides match TRBD1. Germline trimming cut 0 bases from V and 4 bases from J; bases unmatched to any gene: 1. In germline, CDR1 is LGHNA, CDR2 YNFKEQ. CDR3 length equals 15 residues.

This chain connects TRBV5-6 to TRBJ2-7; D might be TRBD1 or TRBD2, each matching 5 bases. Germline V lookup: CDR1 SGHDT, CDR2 YYEEEE. The CDR3 is made up of 14 amino acids. Trimming took 4 bases from V and 7 from J, leaving 18 bases between them. The chain's CDR3 is CASSSRDGGREQYF. CDR3 in DNA: TGTGCCAGCAGCAGCCGGGACGGAGGTAGGGAGCAGTACTTC.